Described below is a single T cell receptor beta chain sequence and its context. Deletions cut 4 bases from V and 4 bases from J, with 11 bases between. This CDR3 is 13 amino acids long. CDR1 and CDR2 from the germline V gene are SGHNT and YYREEE (reference sequence). The data were obtained in a study of cytomegalovirus exposure and HLA in healthy donors. Sequencing used immunoSEQ multiplex PCR; TCRdb keeps in-frame clones, though not all of them. This sample has hundreds of thousands of clones; approximately 87% occur once, and the top ten carry around 5.6%. The TCR sequence derives from a woman under 30 in good health and CMV-seronegative. The V and J genes are TRBV5-4 and TRBJ1-2; D is ambiguous. Sequences were obtained from PBMCs. In nucleotides, the CDR3 is TGTGCCAGCAGCCCGGACGTGGGCTATGGCTACACCTTC. Translation gives CASSPDVGYGYTF.